This T cell receptor beta chain appears in the sequencing data of a study of T-cell reconstitution after alpha-beta-depleted transplantation in children. This sample's TCRbeta library carried unique molecular identifier barcodes. One entry per CDR3 protein results from TCRdb running MiXCR on the PCR reads. The repertoire holds around 480,000 distinct CDR3 sequences, with less than 35% as singletons. The CDR3 is 17 residues long. Germline CDR1 reads SNHLY; CDR2 reads FYNNEI. With 11 bases clipped from V and 4 bases from J, the junction kept 19 bases outside the gene matches. The material was PBMCs from the stem cell graft donor, obtained from the stem cell graft. V and J are TRBV2 and TRBJ2-2; 7 nucleotides agree with TRBD2. The clonotype originates from a human donor who donated a stem cell graft to a child with aplastic anemia. The CDR3 here is CAGERGTGGQFTGELFF. CDR3 sequence (DNA): TGTGCCGGTGAGCGGGGAACGGGAGGCCAATTCACCGGGGAGCTGTTTTTT.